This T cell receptor (beta chain) comes out of a study of T cells after yellow fever vaccination. Study at large: SMART-Seq v4 Ultra Low Input handled preparation of low-cell-number fractions.

Germline V gives CDR1 SGHRS, CDR2 YFSETQ. CDR3 length: 13 residues. Trimming removed 7 bases from V and 1 base from J, with 10 bases in between. By 5'RACE template switching, TCR cDNA was produced, with a universal primer site and UMIs added in the process. TCRdb called the 5' RACE reads again in MiXCR, with one record for every CDR3 protein. The data show hundreds of thousands of distinct CDR3 sequences, about 19% seen once. The sequence was obtained from a man aged 18 to 30 who received the YFV17D yellow fever vaccine. J is TRBJ2-3 and V is TRBV5-1; D possibly corresponds to TRBD2 (7 bases). Here the sequenced sample was PBMCs, taken before the yellow fever booster vaccination. CDR3 coding DNA: TGCGCCAGCGGGGGGGGCGGCACAGATACGCAGTATTTT. It translates to CASGGGGTDTQYF. The variable domain in full, with the rest retrieved from reference TRBV5-1 and TRBJ2-3, is KAGVTQTPRYLIKTRGQQVTLSCSPISGHRSVSWYQQTPGQGLQFLFEYFSETQRNKGNFPGRFSGRQFSNSRSEMNVSTLELGDSALYLCASGGGGTDTQYFGPGTRLTVL.